The TCR beta chain described here comes from a study of cytomegalovirus exposure and HLA in healthy donors (TCRdb year 2017). General notes on the study: According to an earlier analysis of several hundred of the donors, 150 million to 200 million T cells yielded some 110 million unique TCR beta sequences and about 300 Gb of sequence data. About 280 gigabases of sequencing data and roughly 90 million unique TCR sequences were included in an early release covering several hundred HLA-typed donors. Of the 350 to 400 genotyped donors, around 81% fell in the genetic ancestry cluster associated with self-reported Caucasian donors. The study aimed to test whether cataloging public T cell receptors could reveal signatures of past pathogen exposure. The study profiled the T cell repertoires of hundreds of subjects by immunosequencing and related them to cytomegalovirus serostatus. Besides the first cohort of 550 to 750 subjects, a separate validation cohort made up of 90 to 150 different subjects was used. The study combined high-throughput TCR immunosequencing, statistical association of individual TCRs with disease status, and machine learning to predict cytomegalovirus infection status. A later analysis re-analyzed previously published TCR beta repertoires from 660 or so donors and added high-resolution HLA genotyping to study TCR occurrence patterns. Rather than using new phenotypic data, the later analysis identified candidate immune exposures from TCR beta sequences and from how often those sequences occurred across donors. An earlier analysis of some 500 of the donors used high-throughput TCR beta sequencing to judge whether each TCR beta V gene segment behaved as functional or pseudogenic. Donor age, sex, ethnicity and CMV serostatus were compiled alongside the repertoire data. In a later genetic analysis, genome-wide SNP genotypes for 398 of the 666 donors were used, and that subset was treated as a discovery cohort. All discovery cohort repertoires had been generated using a single sequencing platform. Class I and class II HLA loci were covered by the typing at four-digit resolution. The number of typed donors differed by locus: roughly 629-640 for A, B, C, DRB1 and DQB1; 500 to 550 for DQA1; roughly 600 for DPA1; and 400 to 480 for DPB1. Five DR-DQ haplotypes were treated as single units for association and clustering because of strong linkage in the cohort. Among a few hundred genotyped donors of the cohort, an average of about 240,000 unique TCR beta nucleotide sequences were sequenced per donor, roughly 20% of them non-productive. Paper-wide results and their limitations: In a later genetic analysis, a missense DCLRE1C variant was associated with V-gene and J-gene trimming of TCR beta chains, and the association was replicated in an independent cohort. At a false discovery rate of 0.05, a later analysis linked approximately 18,000 TCR beta sequences to specific HLA alleles. A further reported finding was that TCR beta sequences accurately predicted the HLA-A and HLA-B alleles for most subjects in the first cohort. Linkage disequilibrium might explain the correlated functional status among segregating V segments, but an unknown experimental factor could not be excluded. Immune exposure information for the cohort was limited to CMV serostatus. The authors suggested that the approach could potentially be generalized to other disease states and immunological phenotypes. Because counts were too low, some 16 rarely observed V segments, including chromosome 9 orphons, were excluded from the earlier analysis of fewer than 650 of the donors. A group of highly shared sequence variants was considered likely to be a technical artifact of the sequencing pipeline. Some IMGT-functional V segments, including TRBV6-2 and TRBV6-3, could not be told apart with the 87-base-pair reads, so those segments were excluded. The presence/absence analyses assumed that sequencing depth was roughly uniform across donors, and that assumption may not be true. In both the original and validation cohorts, the classifier was reported to diagnose cytomegalovirus status with high specificity and sensitivity. A later genetic analysis reported fewer N-insertions in productive TCRs among donors in an Asian-associated ancestry cluster than the roughly 640-donor mean. Several of the top co-occurrence clusters appeared to be linked to parvovirus B19, influenza, CMV and Epstein-Barr virus, according to a later analysis. Most TCR sequences were seen in very few donors, while some public TCRs were found in many individuals. A later analysis found that most CMV-associated TCR beta chains appeared HLA-restricted, with HLA associations seemingly driven largely by CMV exposure. Broadly in line with IMGT annotations, most TCR beta V segments showed up in productive rearrangements about 87% or about 30% of the time in an earlier analysis of 450 to 600 of the donors. The study gave a list of more than 150 TCR beta chains associated with cytomegalovirus. Assigning TCR associations to individual alleles was difficult when HLA alleles, especially DR and DQ, strongly co-occurred. In a later analysis, HLA-associated TCR beta chains showed more clonal expansion and lower generation probabilities than non-associated chains that were equally common. According to a later analysis, TCR association rates differed among HLA loci, with DRB1 alleles showing the most associated TCRs and HLA-C alleles showing the fewest. In vitro tests confirmed that a few of the cytomegalovirus-associated TCR beta chains recognize cytomegalovirus antigens. Because HLA typing was unavailable for some donors at each locus, only the typed subset was used in association tests. In this cohort, only TCR beta chains were sequenced, and detectable features were limited by the absence of alpha or paired-chain data.

In total, approximately 610 healthy bone marrow donors made up the cohort. All cohort members were sampled while nominally healthy, although unrecorded immune exposures were likely present. The donor was CMV seronegative and was included in the group of around 320 seronegative cohort members. Each donor provided a peripheral blood sample, and peripheral blood mononuclear cells were used for TCR beta sequencing. Genomic DNA was extracted from the blood cell samples with the Qiagen DNeasy Blood Extraction Kit. As concerns this clone: Its recognized antigen is unknown. The input lacks base qualities; no much larger clone sits a single base away.

To prepare the library, the immunoSEQ multiplex PCR assay was applied. For the multiplex PCR, a mixture combining 60 forward primers for TCR Vbeta segments and 13 reverse primers for TCR Jbeta segments was used. Amplification of the CDR3 region of rearranged TCR beta genes was performed with a multiplex PCR assay on genomic DNA. The amplified TCR beta libraries were sequenced on the Illumina HiSeq System as 87-base-pair reads. The authors' analysis ran thus. A later analysis counted about 82 million unique TCR beta chains across the 700 or so repertoires, and about 10 million of these chains were shared by at least two donors. To remove PCR and sequencing errors, raw reads were error-corrected and collapsed into unique sequences using a nearest-neighbor algorithm that merged closely related sequences. Alignment of CDR3 sequences to IMGT reference sequences was used to assign V, D and J gene segments. For a sequence to be retained, a match of at least six nucleotides to both a V gene segment and a J gene segment was required. A rearrangement counted as productive if the CDR3 had no stop codons and remained in frame with V and J, and every other rearrangement counted as non-productive. CDR3 was defined according to IMGT convention as the region running from the second conserved V-encoded cysteine to the conserved J-encoded phenylalanine. The earlier analysis of 587 of the donors excluded any sequence lacking an unambiguous match to a single V gene segment. In an earlier analysis of roughly 600 of the donors, a V segment was called functional when productive rearrangements were above 56.7%, and segregating when the standard deviation between donors exceeded 5%. A statistical classification framework was built for diagnosing cytomegalovirus status from the catalog of TCR beta chain sequences. A later analysis assigned V and J genes by comparing TCR nucleotide sequences with IMGT/GENE-DB human TR gene sequences. Using the TCRdist pipeline, a later analysis assigned CDR3 sequences along with most-parsimonious VDJ recombination scenarios. In a later analysis, each TCR beta chain was defined by its CDR3 amino acid sequence together with its V-gene family, and reads lacking a unique V-gene family were excluded. To address suspected cross-contamination and a sequencing artifact, a later analysis removed approximately 590 highly shared, low-generation-probability nucleotide sequences. A later analysis calculated a clonal expansion index for each public chain from normalized within-repertoire ranks of inferred template counts. In a later analysis, generation probabilities were computed using a VDJ recombination model fitted to out-of-frame rearrangements, and the results were checked against IGoR. Hypergeometric tests were used in a later analysis to score TCR-TCR, TCR-HLA and TCR-CMV co-occurrence, with a repertoire-size bias correction applied to the TCR pairs. False discovery rates were estimated in a later analysis by permuting HLA or CMV assignments 20 times. In a later analysis, co-occurring TCRs were grouped using DBSCAN, and TCRdist sequence similarity was added for clustering within HLA-allele-positive subsets. Repertoires with fewer than 30,000 or more than 120,000 public chains were left out of co-occurrence clustering, as were five repertoires with anomalous nucleotide sharing. TCRdb holds this immuneACCESS table with in-frame rearrangements only. Some clones are missing; in checked studies, unresolved V genes explain under half, and the rest has no known cause. V and J calls and clone size are given by that table; D and trimming were obtained from the DNA. Here the sample has about 150,000 clones; about 72% occur a single time. The ten biggest clones cover approximately 2% of the sample.

The germline V gene specifies SGHAT as CDR1 and FQNNGV as CDR2. The CDR3 contains 16 residues, cysteine and phenylalanine counted. Only the CDR3 part of the read is kept: 48 bases, read in frame from the first base. V trim: 4 bases; J trim: 9 bases; unmatched bases: 11. The chain joins TRBV11-2 to TRBJ2-1; 11 bases in the middle match TRBD2. The origin of this receptor is a man aged 35 to 55 in good health and CMV-seronegative. The sequencing sample was made of PBMCs. The nucleotide sequence reads TGTGCCAGCAGCTCGTTTAGCGGGAGGGAAGTCGGTGAGCAGTTCTTC. This is translated as CASSSFSGREVGEQFF.